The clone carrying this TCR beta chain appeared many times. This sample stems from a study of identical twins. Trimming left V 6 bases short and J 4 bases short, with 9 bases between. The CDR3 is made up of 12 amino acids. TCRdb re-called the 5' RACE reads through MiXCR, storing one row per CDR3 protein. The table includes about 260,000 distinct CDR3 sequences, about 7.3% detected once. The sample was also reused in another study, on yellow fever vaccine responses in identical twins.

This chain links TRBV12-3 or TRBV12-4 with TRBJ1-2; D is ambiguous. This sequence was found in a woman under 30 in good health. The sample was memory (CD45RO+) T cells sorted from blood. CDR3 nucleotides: TGTGCCAGCAGCTCCGGGAGCTATGGCTACACCTTC. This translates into CASSSGSYGYTF.